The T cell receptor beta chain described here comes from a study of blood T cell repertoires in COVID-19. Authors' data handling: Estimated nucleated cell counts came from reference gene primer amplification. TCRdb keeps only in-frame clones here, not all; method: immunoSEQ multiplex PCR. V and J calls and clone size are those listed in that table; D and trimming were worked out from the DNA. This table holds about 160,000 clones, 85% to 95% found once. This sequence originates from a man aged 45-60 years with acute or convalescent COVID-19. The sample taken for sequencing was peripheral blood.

The CDR3 DNA is TGTGCCAGCAGCCGATCCCACGGGTCCAGCGGTGAAAAACTGTTTTTT. Its protein is CASSRSHGSSGEKLFF. The chain uses TRBV6-6 and TRBJ1-4; no clear D. Per the germline V gene, CDR1 is MNHNY and CDR2 is SVGAGI (reference sequence). V was cut by 6 bases and J by 7 bases, with 21 bases left in between. The CDR3 is made up of 16 amino acids.